These T cell receptor beta chains were read from a single sample in a study of early T cells in non-severe SARS-CoV-2 infection. MiXCR, run by TCRdb on the 5' RACE reads, gives a single entry per CDR3 protein. This table holds approximately 75,000 distinct CDR3 sequences, 4% to 6% found once. This material consisted of whole blood, taken at baseline. All receptors come from an adult who was a healthcare worker with PCR-confirmed SARS-CoV-2 infection or an uninfected control (not recorded which). The donor label of this sample is uncertain. Each CDR3 is given with its conserved first and last residue. Fields, in order: D gene, clone size, V gene, J gene, CDR3 protein, CDR3 DNA. A D gene is named only where the DNA matches it firmly. Size is omitted from some rows. Given values are once, few, many or a class for expanded clones.

d_gene: NA
abundance: NA
v_gene: TRBV11-2
j_gene: TRBJ2-1
CDR3aa: CASSPGGPSTYNEQFF
CDR3nt: TGTGCCAGCAGCCCCGGGGGCCCTAGTACCTACAATGAGCAGTTCTTC

d_gene: NA
abundance: NA
v_gene: TRBV6-2/TRBV6-3
j_gene: TRBJ1-2
CDR3aa: CASSYFWDARDGYTF
CDR3nt: TGTGCCAGCAGTTACTTTTGGGATGCGAGGGATGGCTACACCTTC

d_gene: NA
abundance: few
v_gene: TRBV12-3/TRBV12-4
j_gene: TRBJ2-5
CDR3aa: CASSFPIGWQAVQETQYF
CDR3nt: TGTGCCAGCAGTTTCCCCATCGGTTGGCAGGCAGTTCAAGAGACCCAGTACTTC

d_gene: TRBD1
abundance: many
v_gene: TRBV20-1
j_gene: TRBJ1-4
CDR3aa: CSARAGGANEKLFF
CDR3nt: TGCAGTGCTAGAGCAGGGGGTGCTAATGAAAAACTGTTTTTT

d_gene: TRBD2
abundance: many
v_gene: TRBV6-1
j_gene: TRBJ2-3
CDR3aa: CASGLAGAADTQYF
CDR3nt: TGTGCCAGCGGACTAGCGGGGGCGGCAGATACGCAGTATTTT

d_gene: TRBD1
abundance: NA
v_gene: TRBV13
j_gene: TRBJ2-2
CDR3aa: CASSEDRDTGELFF
CDR3nt: TGTGCCAGCAGCGAGGACAGGGACACCGGGGAGCTGTTTTTT

d_gene: NA
abundance: many
v_gene: TRBV6-1
j_gene: TRBJ1-1
CDR3aa: CASSEAGEQRAFF
CDR3nt: TGTGCCAGCAGTGAAGCGGGAGAACAGCGCGCTTTCTTT

d_gene: NA
abundance: NA
v_gene: TRBV18
j_gene: TRBJ2-1
CDR3aa: CASSPTRGTKNEQFF
CDR3nt: TGTGCCAGCTCACCAACGCGGGGGACAAAAAATGAGCAGTTCTTC

d_gene: TRBD1
abundance: NA
v_gene: TRBV20-1
j_gene: TRBJ2-7
CDR3aa: CSANHAGQETYEQYF
CDR3nt: TGCAGTGCTAACCACGCCGGACAGGAAACCTACGAGCAGTACTTC

d_gene: TRBD2
abundance: few
v_gene: TRBV6-5
j_gene: TRBJ2-5
CDR3aa: CASSPLPGLAAPKGSTQYF
CDR3nt: TGTGCCAGCAGTCCCCTCCCCGGACTAGCGGCTCCAAAGGGGTCGACCCAGTACTTC

d_gene: NA
abundance: NA
v_gene: TRBV11-3
j_gene: TRBJ2-2
CDR3aa: CVSSNSGAWELFF
CDR3nt: TGTGTCAGCAGCAACTCAGGGGCCTGGGAGCTGTTTTTT

d_gene: TRBD1
abundance: few
v_gene: TRBV5-1
j_gene: TRBJ2-1
CDR3aa: CASSLDTGVSSYNEQFF
CDR3nt: TGCGCCAGCAGCTTGGATACAGGGGTGAGCTCCTACAATGAGCAGTTCTTC

d_gene: TRBD1
abundance: many
v_gene: TRBV5-1
j_gene: TRBJ2-7
CDR3aa: CASSSLGQGYEQYF
CDR3nt: TGCGCCAGCAGCTCCCTGGGACAGGGCTACGAGCAGTACTTC

d_gene: NA
abundance: NA
v_gene: TRBV10-3
j_gene: TRBJ1-1
CDR3aa: CAISVGADPNTEAFF
CDR3nt: TGTGCCATCAGCGTTGGGGCAGACCCGAACACTGAAGCTTTCTTT

d_gene: NA
abundance: NA
v_gene: TRBV11-2
j_gene: TRBJ2-2
CDR3aa: CASSLEQVDTGELFF
CDR3nt: TGTGCCAGCAGCTTAGAACAGGTGGACACCGGGGAGCTGTTTTTT

d_gene: TRBD1
abundance: many
v_gene: TRBV5-1
j_gene: TRBJ1-1
CDR3aa: CASSLQGASTEAFF
CDR3nt: TGCGCCAGCAGCCTGCAGGGGGCAAGTACTGAAGCTTTCTTT

d_gene: NA
abundance: few
v_gene: TRBV28
j_gene: TRBJ2-7
CDR3aa: CASRTAGTYEQYF
CDR3nt: TGTGCCAGCAGGACAGCTGGAACCTACGAGCAGTACTTC

d_gene: NA
abundance: NA
v_gene: TRBV15
j_gene: TRBJ1-5
CDR3aa: CATSKPGPNQPQHF
CDR3nt: TGTGCCACCAGCAAGCCGGGCCCCAATCAGCCCCAGCATTTT

d_gene: TRBD1
abundance: NA
v_gene: TRBV7-2
j_gene: TRBJ2-7
CDR3aa: CASSLAGTGGYEQYF
CDR3nt: TGTGCCAGCAGCTTAGCTGGGACAGGGGGCTACGAGCAGTACTTC

d_gene: NA
abundance: many
v_gene: TRBV12-3/TRBV12-4
j_gene: TRBJ2-3
CDR3aa: CASSFGSSDTQYF
CDR3nt: TGTGCCAGCAGTTTCGGTAGCTCAGATACGCAGTATTTT

d_gene: TRBD1
abundance: many
v_gene: TRBV18
j_gene: TRBJ1-5
CDR3aa: CASSPPSGQNNQPQHF
CDR3nt: TGTGCCAGCTCACCACCGTCGGGACAGAACAATCAGCCCCAGCATTTT

d_gene: TRBD1
abundance: many
v_gene: TRBV12-3/TRBV12-4
j_gene: TRBJ1-2
CDR3aa: CASTTGVIYTF
CDR3nt: TGTGCCAGCACGACAGGGGTCATCTACACCTTC

d_gene: TRBD2
abundance: few
v_gene: TRBV14
j_gene: TRBJ2-3
CDR3aa: CASTPTSGRADTQYF
CDR3nt: TGTGCCAGCACCCCCACTAGCGGGAGGGCAGATACGCAGTATTTT

d_gene: NA
abundance: NA
v_gene: TRBV11-3
j_gene: TRBJ1-1
CDR3aa: CASSEGAGSRTEAFF
CDR3nt: TGTGCCAGCAGCGAAGGCGCGGGGAGTAGGACTGAAGCTTTCTTT

d_gene: NA
abundance: many
v_gene: TRBV7-9
j_gene: TRBJ2-7
CDR3aa: CASSTPGHFYEQYF
CDR3nt: TGTGCCAGCAGCACCCCGGGACACTTCTACGAGCAGTACTTC

d_gene: NA
abundance: many
v_gene: TRBV5-5
j_gene: TRBJ1-2
CDR3aa: CASRLDHNYGYTF
CDR3nt: TGTGCCAGCAGGTTGGACCACAACTATGGCTACACCTTC

d_gene: NA
abundance: many
v_gene: TRBV5-4
j_gene: TRBJ1-1
CDR3aa: CASSFLAEAFF
CDR3nt: TGTGCCAGCAGCTTCTTGGCTGAAGCTTTCTTT

d_gene: TRBD2
abundance: few
v_gene: TRBV7-2
j_gene: TRBJ2-4
CDR3aa: CASSSPLGSGGIAKNIQYF
CDR3nt: TGTGCCAGCAGCTCCCCCTTAGGTAGCGGGGGGATAGCCAAAAACATTCAGTACTTC

d_gene: NA
abundance: many
v_gene: TRBV21-1
j_gene: TRBJ2-7
CDR3aa: CASSTGARDGSYEQYF
CDR3nt: TGTGCCAGCAGCACCGGGGCTCGGGACGGCTCCTACGAGCAGTACTTC

d_gene: NA
abundance: many
v_gene: TRBV7-2
j_gene: TRBJ2-1
CDR3aa: CASSLVRGGPSYNEQFF
CDR3nt: TGTGCCAGCAGCTTAGTAAGAGGGGGGCCCTCTTACAATGAGCAGTTCTTC